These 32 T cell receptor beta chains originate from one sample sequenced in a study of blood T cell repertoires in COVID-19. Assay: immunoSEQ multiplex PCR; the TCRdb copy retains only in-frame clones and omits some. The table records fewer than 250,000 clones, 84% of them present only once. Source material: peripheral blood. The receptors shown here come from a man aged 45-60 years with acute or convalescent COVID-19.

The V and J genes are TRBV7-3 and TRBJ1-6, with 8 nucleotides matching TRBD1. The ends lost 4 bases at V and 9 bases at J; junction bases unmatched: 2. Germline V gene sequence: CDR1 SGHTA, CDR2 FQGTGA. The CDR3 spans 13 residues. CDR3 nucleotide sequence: TGTGCCAGCAGCTCAGACAGGGGTTCACCCCTCCACTTT. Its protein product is CASSSDRGSPLHF.

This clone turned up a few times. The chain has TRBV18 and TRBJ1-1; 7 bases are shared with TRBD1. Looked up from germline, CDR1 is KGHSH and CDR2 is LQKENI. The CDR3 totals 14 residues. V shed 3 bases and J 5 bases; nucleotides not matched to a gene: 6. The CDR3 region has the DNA TGTGCCAGCTCACCCGGACAGGAGGAGACTGAAGCTTTCTTT. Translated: CASSPGQEETEAFF.

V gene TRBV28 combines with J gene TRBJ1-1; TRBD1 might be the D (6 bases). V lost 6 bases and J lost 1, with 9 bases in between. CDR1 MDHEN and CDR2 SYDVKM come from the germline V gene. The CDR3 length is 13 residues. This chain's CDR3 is CASRETGNTEAFF. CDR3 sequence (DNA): TGTGCCAGCAGAGAGACAGGGAACACTGAAGCTTTCTTT.

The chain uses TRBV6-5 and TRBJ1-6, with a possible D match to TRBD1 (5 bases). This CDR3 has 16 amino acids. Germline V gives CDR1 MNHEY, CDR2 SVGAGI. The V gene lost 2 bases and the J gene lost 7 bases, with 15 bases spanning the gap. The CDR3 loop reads CASSYEIGRENSPLHF. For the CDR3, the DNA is TGTGCCAGCAGTTACGAGATAGGCAGGGAAAATTCACCCCTCCACTTT.

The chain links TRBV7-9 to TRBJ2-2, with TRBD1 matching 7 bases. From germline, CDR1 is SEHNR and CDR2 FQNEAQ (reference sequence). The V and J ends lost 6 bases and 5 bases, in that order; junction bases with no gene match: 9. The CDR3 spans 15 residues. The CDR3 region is CASSSQQGLTGELFF. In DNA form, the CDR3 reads TGTGCCAGCAGTAGTCAACAGGGGTTGACCGGGGAGCTGTTTTTT.

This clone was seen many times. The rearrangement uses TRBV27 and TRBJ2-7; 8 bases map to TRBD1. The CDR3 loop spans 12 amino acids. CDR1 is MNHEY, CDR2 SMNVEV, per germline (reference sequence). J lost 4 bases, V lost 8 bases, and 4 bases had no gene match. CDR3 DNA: TGTGCCAGCGGGACAGGCGTATACGAGCAGTACTTC. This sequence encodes CASGTGVYEQYF.

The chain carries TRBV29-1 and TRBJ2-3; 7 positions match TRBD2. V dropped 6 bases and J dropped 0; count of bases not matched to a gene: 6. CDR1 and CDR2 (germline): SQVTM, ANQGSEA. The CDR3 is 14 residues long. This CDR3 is CSVTGGGSTDTQYF. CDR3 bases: TGCAGCGTCACTGGCGGGGGAAGCACAGATACGCAGTATTTT.

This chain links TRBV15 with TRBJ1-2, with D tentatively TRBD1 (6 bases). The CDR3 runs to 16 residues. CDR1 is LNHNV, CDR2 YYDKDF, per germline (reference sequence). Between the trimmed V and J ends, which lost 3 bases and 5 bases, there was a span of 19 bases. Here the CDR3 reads CATSSRPPTGSYGYTF. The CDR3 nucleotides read TGTGCCACCAGCAGTAGACCCCCGACAGGTTCATATGGCTACACCTTC.

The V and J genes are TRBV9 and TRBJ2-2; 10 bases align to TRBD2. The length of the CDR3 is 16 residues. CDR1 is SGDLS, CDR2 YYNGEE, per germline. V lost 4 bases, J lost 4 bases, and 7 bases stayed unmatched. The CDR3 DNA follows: TGTGCCAGCAGCCCTATGAGCGGGGGGGCCACCGGGGAGCTGTTTTTT. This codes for CASSPMSGGATGELFF.

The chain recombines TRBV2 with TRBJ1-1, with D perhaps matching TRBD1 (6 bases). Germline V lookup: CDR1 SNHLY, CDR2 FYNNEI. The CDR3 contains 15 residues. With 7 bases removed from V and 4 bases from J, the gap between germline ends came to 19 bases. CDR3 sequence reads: CASKSRGADGTEAFF. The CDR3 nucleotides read TGTGCCAGCAAATCACGGGGGGCTGACGGCACTGAAGCTTTCTTT.

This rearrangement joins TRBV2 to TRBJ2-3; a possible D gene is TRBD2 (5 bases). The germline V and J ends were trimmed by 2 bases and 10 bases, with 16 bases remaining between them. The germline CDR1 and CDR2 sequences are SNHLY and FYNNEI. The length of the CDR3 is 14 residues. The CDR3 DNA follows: TGTGCCAGCAGTGAAATGGGGTGGACTCTTGCGCAGTATTTT. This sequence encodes CASSEMGWTLAQYF.

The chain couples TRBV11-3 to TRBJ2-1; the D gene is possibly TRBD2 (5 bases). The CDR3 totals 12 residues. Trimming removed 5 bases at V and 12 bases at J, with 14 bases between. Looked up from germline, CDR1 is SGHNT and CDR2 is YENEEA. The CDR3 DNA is TGTGCCAGCAGCCCTCGGGGTCCTGGGCAGTTCTTC. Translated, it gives CASSPRGPGQFF.

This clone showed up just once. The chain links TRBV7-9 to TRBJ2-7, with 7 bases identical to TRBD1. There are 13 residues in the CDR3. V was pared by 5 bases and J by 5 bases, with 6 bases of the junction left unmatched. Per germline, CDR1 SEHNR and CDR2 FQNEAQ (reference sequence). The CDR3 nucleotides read TGTGCCAGCAGCCCACAGGGGTCGCACGAGCAGTACTTC. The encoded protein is CASSPQGSHEQYF.

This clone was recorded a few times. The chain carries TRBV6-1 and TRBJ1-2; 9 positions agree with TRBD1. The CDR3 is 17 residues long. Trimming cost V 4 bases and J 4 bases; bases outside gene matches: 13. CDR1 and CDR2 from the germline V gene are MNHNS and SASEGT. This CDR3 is CASSGTGTGPAFYGYTF. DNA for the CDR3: TGTGCCAGCAGTGGCACCGGGACAGGGCCCGCTTTCTATGGCTACACCTTC.

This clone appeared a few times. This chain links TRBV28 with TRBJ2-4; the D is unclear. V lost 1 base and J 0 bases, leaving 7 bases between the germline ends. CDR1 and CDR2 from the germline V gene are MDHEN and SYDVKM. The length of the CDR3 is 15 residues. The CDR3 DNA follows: TGTGCCAGCAGTTTATTCTCACAAGCCAAAAACATTCAGTACTTC. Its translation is CASSLFSQAKNIQYF.

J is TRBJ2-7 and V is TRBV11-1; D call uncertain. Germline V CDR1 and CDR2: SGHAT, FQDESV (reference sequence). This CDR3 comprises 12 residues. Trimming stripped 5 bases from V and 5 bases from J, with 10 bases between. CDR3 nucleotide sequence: TGTGCCAGCAGCCTTCGAGGAGACGAGCAGTACTTC. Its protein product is CASSLRGDEQYF.

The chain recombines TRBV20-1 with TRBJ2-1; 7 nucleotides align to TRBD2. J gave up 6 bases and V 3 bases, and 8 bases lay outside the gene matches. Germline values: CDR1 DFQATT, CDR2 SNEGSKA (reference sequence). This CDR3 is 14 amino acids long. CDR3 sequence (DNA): TGCAGTGCTAGTTTGGGGGAGGGCCCCAATGAGCAGTTCTTC. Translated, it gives CSASLGEGPNEQFF.

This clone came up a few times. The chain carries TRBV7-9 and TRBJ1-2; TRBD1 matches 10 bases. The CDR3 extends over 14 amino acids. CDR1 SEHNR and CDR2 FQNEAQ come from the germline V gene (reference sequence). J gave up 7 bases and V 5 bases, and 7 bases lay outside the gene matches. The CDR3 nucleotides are TGTGCCAGCAGCAGAGACAGGGGGCAGGGTGGCTACACCTTC. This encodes CASSRDRGQGGYTF. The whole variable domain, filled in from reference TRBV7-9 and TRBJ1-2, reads DTGVSQNPRHKITKRGQNVTFRCDPISEHNRLYWYRQTLGQGPEFLTYFQNEAQLEKSRLLSDRFSAERPKGSFSTLEIQRTEQGDSAMYLCASSRDRGQGGYTFGSGTRLTVV.

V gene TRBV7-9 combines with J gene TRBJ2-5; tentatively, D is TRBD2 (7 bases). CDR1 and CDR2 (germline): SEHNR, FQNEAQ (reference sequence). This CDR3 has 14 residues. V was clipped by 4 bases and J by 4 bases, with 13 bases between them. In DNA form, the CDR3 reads TGTGCCAGCAGCTCGGGGGGCTCCCCAGAGACCCAGTACTTC. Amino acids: CASSSGGSPETQYF.

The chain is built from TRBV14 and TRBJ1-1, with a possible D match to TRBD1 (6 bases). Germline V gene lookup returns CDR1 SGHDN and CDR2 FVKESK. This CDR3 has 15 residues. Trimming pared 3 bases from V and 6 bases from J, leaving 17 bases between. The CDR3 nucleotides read TGTGCCAGCAGCCAGGGTCTGGACAGCATTCCTGAAGCTTTCTTT. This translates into CASSQGLDSIPEAFF.

CDR3 DNA: TGTGCCAGCAGCCCCCGCCGGGACAGCTATTATGGCTACACCTTC. It is translated as CASSPRRDSYYGYTF. The gene calls are TRBV7-6 and TRBJ1-2, with 7 bases matching TRBD1. The CDR3 sequence is 15 residues long. Germline lookup yields CDR1 SGHVS and CDR2 FNYEAQ. Trimming cost V 5 bases and J 5 bases; bases outside gene matches: 11. The complete variable domain, with remaining parts taken from reference TRBV7-6 and TRBJ1-2, reads GAGVSQSPRYKVTKRGQDVALRCDPISGHVSLYWYRQALGQGPEFLTYFNYEAQQDKSGLPNDRFSAERPEGSISTLTIQRTEQRDSAMYRCASSPRRDSYYGYTFGSGTRLTVV.

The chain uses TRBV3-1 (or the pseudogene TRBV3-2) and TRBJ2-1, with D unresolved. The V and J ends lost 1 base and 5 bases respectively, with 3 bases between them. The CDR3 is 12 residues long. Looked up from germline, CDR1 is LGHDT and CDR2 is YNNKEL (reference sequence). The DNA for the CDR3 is TGTGCCAGCAGCCAAGCGGACAATGAGCAGTTCTTC. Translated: CASSQADNEQFF.

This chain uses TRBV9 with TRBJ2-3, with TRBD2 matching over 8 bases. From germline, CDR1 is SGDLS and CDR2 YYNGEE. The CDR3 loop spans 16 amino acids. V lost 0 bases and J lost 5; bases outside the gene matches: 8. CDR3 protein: CASSVVSGGPGDTQYF. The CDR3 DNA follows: TGTGCCAGCAGCGTAGTCTCGGGGGGGCCGGGAGATACGCAGTATTTT.

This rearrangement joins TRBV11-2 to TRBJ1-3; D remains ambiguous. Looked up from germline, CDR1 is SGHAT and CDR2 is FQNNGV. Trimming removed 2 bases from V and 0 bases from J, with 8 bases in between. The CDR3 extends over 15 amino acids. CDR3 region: CASSLHTISGNTIYF. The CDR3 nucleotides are TGTGCCAGCAGCTTACACACCATCTCTGGAAACACCATATATTTT.

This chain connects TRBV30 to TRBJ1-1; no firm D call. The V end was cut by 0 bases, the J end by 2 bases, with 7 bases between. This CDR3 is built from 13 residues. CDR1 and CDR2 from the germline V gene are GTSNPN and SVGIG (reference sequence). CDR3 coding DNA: TGTGCCTGGAGTGTACTGTTCAACACTGAAGCTTTCTTT. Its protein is CAWSVLFNTEAFF.

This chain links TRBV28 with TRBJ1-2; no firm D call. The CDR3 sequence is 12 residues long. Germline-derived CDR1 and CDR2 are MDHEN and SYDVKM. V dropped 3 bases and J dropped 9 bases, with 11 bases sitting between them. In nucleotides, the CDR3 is TGTGCCAGCAGTTTTGGAGGGCTGAGCTACACCTTC. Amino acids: CASSFGGLSYTF.

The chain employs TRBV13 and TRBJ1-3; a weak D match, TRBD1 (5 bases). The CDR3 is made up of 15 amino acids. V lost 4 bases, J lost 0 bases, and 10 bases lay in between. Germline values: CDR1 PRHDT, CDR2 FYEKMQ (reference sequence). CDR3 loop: CASSSRGFSGNTIYF. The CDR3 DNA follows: TGTGCCAGCAGCTCGCGGGGGTTCTCTGGAAACACCATATATTTT.

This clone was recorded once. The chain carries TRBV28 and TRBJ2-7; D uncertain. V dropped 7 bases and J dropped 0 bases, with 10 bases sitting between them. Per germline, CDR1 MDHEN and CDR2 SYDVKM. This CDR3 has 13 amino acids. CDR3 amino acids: CASNSHNSYEQYF. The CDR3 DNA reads TGTGCCAGCAACAGCCATAACTCCTACGAGCAGTACTTC.

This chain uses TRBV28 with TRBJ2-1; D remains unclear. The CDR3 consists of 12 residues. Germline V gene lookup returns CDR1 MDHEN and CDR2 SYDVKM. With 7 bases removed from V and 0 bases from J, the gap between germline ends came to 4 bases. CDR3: CASTSSYNEQFF. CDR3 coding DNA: TGTGCCAGCACCAGCTCCTACAATGAGCAGTTCTTC.

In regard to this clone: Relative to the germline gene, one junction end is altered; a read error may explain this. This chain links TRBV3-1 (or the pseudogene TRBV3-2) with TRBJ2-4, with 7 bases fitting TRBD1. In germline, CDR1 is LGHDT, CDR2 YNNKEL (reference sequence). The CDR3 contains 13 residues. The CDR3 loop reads CASSPLARDRYFW. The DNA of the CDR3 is TGTGCCAGCAGCCCCTTAGCCCGGGACAGATACTTTTGG.

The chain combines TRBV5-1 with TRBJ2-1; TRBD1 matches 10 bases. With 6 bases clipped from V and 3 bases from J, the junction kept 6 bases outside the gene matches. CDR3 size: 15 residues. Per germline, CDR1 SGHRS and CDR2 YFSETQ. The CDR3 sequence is CASTDRTGGYNEQFF. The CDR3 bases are TGCGCCAGCACGGACAGGACAGGGGGCTACAATGAGCAGTTCTTC.

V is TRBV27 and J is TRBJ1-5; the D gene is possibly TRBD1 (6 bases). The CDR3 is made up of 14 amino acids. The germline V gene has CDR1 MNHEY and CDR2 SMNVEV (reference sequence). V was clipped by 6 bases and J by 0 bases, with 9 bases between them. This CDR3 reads CASSPGDSNQPQHF. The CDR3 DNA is TGTGCCAGCAGCCCAGGGGATAGCAATCAGCCCCAGCATTTT.